This TCR beta chain was captured by sequencing in a study of blood T cell repertoires in COVID-19. About the study: In each case, the material was cDNA or gDNA derived from T cells, B-cell-depleted T cells, or PBMCs.

This clone was detected only once. The sample contains more than one DNA sequence encoding this CDR3. Per germline, CDR1 GTSNPN and CDR2 SVGIG (reference sequence). V was pared by 0 bases and J by 9 bases, with 5 bases of the junction left unmatched. The CDR3 length is 14 residues. Sequencing was performed with immunoSEQ multiplex PCR; in TCRdb, only in-frame clones are kept and a portion is missing. The sample lists approximately 280,000 clones; 75% to 90% were seen once. Sequencing was carried out using peripheral blood. The sequence came from a man between 40 and 49 years old with acute or convalescent COVID-19. This chain joins TRBV30 and TRBJ1-6; 7 bases fit TRBD1. CDR3: CAWSVEGAGSPLHF. The CDR3 DNA sequence: TGTGCCTGGAGTGTAGAGGGGGCAGGTTCACCCCTCCACTTT. The full variable domain, with the rest looked up from reference TRBV30 and TRBJ1-6, is SQTIHQWPATLVQPVGSPLSLECTVEGTSNPNLYWYRQAAGRGLQLLFYSVGIGQISSEVPQNLSASRPQDRQFILSSKKLLLSDSGFYLCAWSVEGAGSPLHFGNGTRLTVT.